These 7 T cell receptor beta chains came from one sample sequenced in a study of OX40 agonist ivuxolimab in advanced cancers. Assay used: immunoSEQ multiplex PCR; TCRdb lists only in-frame clones, some missing. The sample yields about 50,000 clones, 82% seen once. The sample in question was CD4+ or CD8+ T cells sorted from blood, obtained in a trial of the OX40 agonist ivuxolimab. The origin of the receptors is an adult with an advanced solid tumor such as melanoma, head and neck, liver or kidney cancer.

The rearrangement links TRBV29-1 to TRBJ1-2, with D unresolved. Germline V gives CDR1 SQVTM, CDR2 ANQGSEA. This CDR3 is built from 11 residues. V was shortened by 2 bases and J by 2 bases, with 3 bases between the two germline ends. The DNA for the CDR3 is TGCAGCGTTGAACTCAACTATGGCTACACCTTC. Protein: CSVELNYGYTF.

The chain has TRBV29-1 and TRBJ1-2; 12 nucleotides line up with TRBD1. This CDR3 region has 15 residues. Per the germline V gene, CDR1 is SQVTM and CDR2 is ANQGSEA. J lost 8 bases, V lost 3 bases, and 10 bases had no gene match. CDR3 sequence reads: CSVESPGQGAQGYTF. DNA of the CDR3: TGCAGCGTTGAGTCTCCGGGACAGGGGGCGCAGGGCTACACCTTC.

The V call is TRBV29-1, the J call TRBJ2-5, with a possible D match to TRBD1 (5 bases). Per germline, CDR1 SQVTM and CDR2 ANQGSEA. V lost 8 bases and J lost 1, with 14 bases in between. The CDR3 sequence is 13 residues long. CDR3: CSLGRQGQETQYF. The CDR3 DNA reads as TGCAGCCTGGGAAGGCAGGGCCAAGAGACCCAGTACTTC.

The genes are TRBV7-6 and TRBJ1-2, with 8 bases identical to TRBD1. CDR1 SGHVS and CDR2 FNYEAQ come from the germline V gene. The CDR3 contains 17 residues. V gave up 1 base and J gave up 4 bases; unmatched junction bases: 11. CDR3 region: CASSLDAAGGYIYGYTF. DNA of the CDR3: TGTGCCAGCAGCTTAGATGCGGCAGGGGGCTATATCTATGGCTACACCTTC.

In its sample, this clone was seen a few times. The J gene is TRBJ2-5, the V gene TRBV29-1, with D perhaps matching TRBD1 (5 bases). Deletions cut 5 bases from V and 0 bases from J, with 13 bases between. The germline CDR1 and CDR2 sequences are SQVTM and ANQGSEA. This CDR3 comprises 14 residues. The CDR3 protein is CSVPKGQYQETQYF. DNA of the CDR3: TGCAGCGTTCCGAAGGGGCAGTACCAAGAGACCCAGTACTTC.

This clone was detected a few times. The V and J genes are TRBV19 and TRBJ1-5, with 7 bases identical to TRBD1. CDR3 length: 15 residues. The junction had 8 bases not matched to a gene; V was cut back by 9 bases and J by 0 bases. The V gene's germline CDR1 is LNHDA and CDR2 SQIVND (reference sequence). The CDR3 nucleotides read TGTGCCAGCTCTAAGGGACAGTATAGCAATCAGCCCCAGCATTTT. Protein sequence: CASSKGQYSNQPQHF.

V is TRBV9 and J is TRBJ2-6, with D possibly matching TRBD1 (5 bases). The V end was cut by 4 bases, the J end by 1 base, with 18 bases between. CDR3 length equals 18 residues. Germline V lookup: CDR1 SGDLS, CDR2 YYNGEE. In DNA form, the CDR3 reads TGTGCCAGCAGCCTCCATAAAGGGGCCATGTCTGGGGCCAACGTCCTGACTTTC. This encodes CASSLHKGAMSGANVLTF. The full variable domain, in which reference TRBV9 and TRBJ2-6 provide the parts outside the CDR3, is DSGVTQTPKHLITATGQRVTLRCSPRSGDLSVYWYQQSLDQGLQFLIQYYNGEERAKGNILERFSAQQFPDLHSELNLSSLELGDSALYFCASSLHKGAMSGANVLTFGAGSRLTVL.